This T cell receptor (beta chain) was obtained from a study of cytomegalovirus exposure and HLA in healthy donors. Overall study results and limits: Altogether, 150 to 200 TCR beta chains were recorded as cytomegalovirus-associated.

On this clone: Its antigen is not known.

This PCR relied on a set of 60 Vbeta primers and 13 Jbeta primers. Produced via immunoSEQ multiplex PCR; TCRdb's table is partial and in-frame only. The sample holds 150,000 to 200,000 clones; just under 80% are singletons and the top ten take 1%. CDR1 and CDR2 from the germline V gene are MDHEN and SYDVKM. V was shortened by 3 bases and J by 2 bases, with 13 bases between the two germline ends. The CDR3 runs 15 residues. Sequencing was done on a sample of PBMCs. The V call is TRBV28, the J call TRBJ1-2; a weak D match, TRBD1 (5 bases). This receptor was identified in a woman between 50 and 59 years old in good health and CMV-seropositive. The CDR3 protein is CASSLGGAGNYGYTF. For the CDR3, the DNA is TGTGCCAGCAGTTTGGGAGGGGCGGGGAACTATGGCTACACCTTC.